These T cell receptor beta chains were read from a single sample in a study of blood T cells in healthy people across ages. TCRdb reanalysed the 5' RACE reads using MiXCR and keeps one entry per CDR3 protein. Of roughly 900,000 distinct CDR3 sequences detected, roughly 50% appear once; the ten largest clones hold over 10%. The sequencing input was blood. These receptors were collected from a man aged 25 to 45 in good health. Each CDR3 is given with its conserved first and last residue. The D gene is left open where the match is weak. Clone size, where shown, is once, few, many, or a class for clones that have expanded.

CDR3aa: CSARDWASGNYEQYF
CDR3nt: TGCAGTGCTAGAGATTGGGCTAGCGGCAACTACGAGCAGTACTTC
j_gene: TRBJ2-7
v_gene: TRBV20-1
d_gene: TRBD2
abundance: -

CDR3aa: CASSLARGLRGYTF
CDR3nt: TGTGCCAGCAGCTTAGCGAGGGGGCTTAGGGGCTACACCTTC
j_gene: TRBJ1-2
v_gene: TRBV7-2
d_gene: TRBD1
abundance: -

CDR3aa: CAGSSPTRNSPLHF
CDR3nt: TGTGCCGGCAGTTCCCCCACGAGGAATTCACCCCTCCACTTT
j_gene: TRBJ1-6
v_gene: TRBV28
d_gene: -
abundance: -

CDR3aa: CASSSLARDRGPLFSQTQYF
CDR3nt: TGTGCCAGCAGTTCCCTCGCCCGTGACAGGGGGCCGCTATTCTCGCAGACCCAGTACTTC
j_gene: TRBJ2-5
v_gene: TRBV12-3/TRBV12-4
d_gene: TRBD1
abundance: once

CDR3aa: CASSPYPRDEQFF
CDR3nt: TGTGCCAGCAGCCCTTACCCCCGCGATGAGCAGTTCTTC
j_gene: TRBJ2-1
v_gene: TRBV7-9
d_gene: -
abundance: -

CDR3aa: CSGTGPSADTQYF
CDR3nt: TGCAGCGGCACAGGGCCCTCGGCAGATACGCAGTATTTT
j_gene: TRBJ2-3
v_gene: TRBV29-1
d_gene: -
abundance: -

CDR3aa: CAMRTGVGANVLTF
CDR3nt: TGTGCCATGAGGACAGGGGTAGGGGCCAACGTCCTGACTTTC
j_gene: TRBJ2-6
v_gene: TRBV10-3
d_gene: TRBD1
abundance: -

CDR3aa: CASSHPEGDSPYEQYF
CDR3nt: TGCGCCAGCAGCCATCCTGAGGGAGACAGTCCCTACGAGCAGTACTTC
j_gene: TRBJ2-7
v_gene: TRBV4-1
d_gene: -
abundance: -

CDR3aa: CASSLTGQGNEKLFF
CDR3nt: TGTGCCAGCAGCTTGACCGGACAGGGGAATGAAAAACTGTTTTTT
j_gene: TRBJ1-4
v_gene: TRBV5-5
d_gene: TRBD1
abundance: -

CDR3aa: CASCYSPGEQYF
CDR3nt: TGTGCCAGCTGTTACTCGCCGGGAGAGCAGTACTTC
j_gene: TRBJ2-5
v_gene: TRBV6-5
d_gene: -
abundance: -

CDR3aa: CASSSPNRVGLETQYF
CDR3nt: TGTGCCAGCAGCTCCCCCAACAGGGTCGGATTAGAGACCCAGTACTTC
j_gene: TRBJ2-5
v_gene: TRBV7-9
d_gene: -
abundance: -

CDR3aa: CASSAGLGSYEQYF
CDR3nt: TGTGCCAGCAGCGCGGGACTGGGCTCCTACGAGCAGTACTTC
j_gene: TRBJ2-7
v_gene: TRBV11-1
d_gene: -
abundance: -

CDR3aa: CASSELDPLDSNYGYTF
CDR3nt: TGTGCCAGCAGTGAATTGGACCCCCTTGATTCGAACTATGGCTACACCTTC
j_gene: TRBJ1-2
v_gene: TRBV25-1
d_gene: -
abundance: -

CDR3aa: CASSAKRRGFLYGYTF
CDR3nt: TGTGCCAGTAGTGCGAAGCGTCGCGGCTTCCTTTATGGCTACACCTTC
j_gene: TRBJ1-2
v_gene: TRBV19
d_gene: -
abundance: -

CDR3aa: CASSVRDAAYEQYF
CDR3nt: TGTGCCAGCAGTGTAAGGGACGCTGCCTACGAGCAGTACTTC
j_gene: TRBJ2-7
v_gene: TRBV28
d_gene: -
abundance: -

CDR3aa: CASRLPLAGVPELFF
CDR3nt: TGTGCCAGCAGATTGCCCCTAGCGGGGGTTCCGGAGCTGTTTTTT
j_gene: TRBJ2-2
v_gene: TRBV7-2
d_gene: TRBD2
abundance: many

CDR3aa: CAWGREISNQPQHF
CDR3nt: TGTGCCTGGGGCCGGGAGATTAGCAATCAGCCCCAGCATTTT
j_gene: TRBJ1-5
v_gene: TRBV30
d_gene: -
abundance: -

CDR3aa: CASSFAGGRSGANVLTF
CDR3nt: TGTGCCAGCAGCTTTGCAGGGGGAAGGTCTGGGGCCAACGTCCTGACTTTC
j_gene: TRBJ2-6
v_gene: TRBV5-5
d_gene: TRBD1
abundance: -

CDR3aa: CSVDAGTLYGYTF
CDR3nt: TGCAGCGTAGACGCCGGGACCCTATATGGCTACACCTTC
j_gene: TRBJ1-2
v_gene: TRBV29-1
d_gene: -
abundance: -

CDR3aa: CASSVDALGNEQFF
CDR3nt: TGTGCCAGCAGCGTAGACGCCCTAGGCAATGAGCAGTTCTTC
j_gene: TRBJ2-1
v_gene: TRBV9
d_gene: -
abundance: many

CDR3aa: CASSYQGLNEQYF
CDR3nt: TGTGCCAGCAGTTATCAGGGGCTGAACGAGCAGTACTTC
j_gene: TRBJ2-7
v_gene: TRBV6-5
d_gene: -
abundance: few

CDR3aa: CASSLEATGAGGNTIYF
CDR3nt: TGTGCCAGCAGCTTAGAGGCGACAGGGGCGGGAGGAAACACCATATATTTT
j_gene: TRBJ1-3
v_gene: TRBV11-2
d_gene: TRBD1
abundance: -

CDR3aa: CSTGSSYNEQFF
CDR3nt: TGCAGCACCGGAAGCTCCTACAATGAGCAGTTCTTC
j_gene: TRBJ2-1
v_gene: TRBV29-1
d_gene: -
abundance: few

CDR3aa: CASSQATGTSGGASDTQYF
CDR3nt: TGCGCCAGCAGCCAGGCCACCGGGACTAGCGGGGGGGCGTCAGATACGCAGTATTTT
j_gene: TRBJ2-3
v_gene: TRBV4-3
d_gene: TRBD2
abundance: -

CDR3aa: CASSHLQVDQPQHF
CDR3nt: TGCGCCAGCAGCCACCTACAGGTAGACCAGCCCCAGCATTTT
j_gene: TRBJ1-5
v_gene: TRBV4-1
d_gene: -
abundance: few

CDR3aa: CSVEGIRSYEQYF
CDR3nt: TGCAGCGTTGAAGGGATCCGCTCCTACGAGCAGTACTTC
j_gene: TRBJ2-7
v_gene: TRBV29-1
d_gene: -
abundance: -

CDR3aa: CASSSVLLYEQYF
CDR3nt: TGTGCCAGCAGTTCAGTTCTGCTCTACGAGCAGTACTTC
j_gene: TRBJ2-7
v_gene: TRBV27
d_gene: -
abundance: few

CDR3aa: CASTQEGKWDYGYTF
CDR3nt: TGTGCCAGCACCCAAGAGGGCAAGTGGGACTATGGCTACACCTTC
j_gene: TRBJ1-2
v_gene: TRBV28
d_gene: -
abundance: -

CDR3aa: CASSWDLETQYF
CDR3nt: TGTGCCAGCAGTTGGGACTTGGAGACCCAGTACTTC
j_gene: TRBJ2-5
v_gene: TRBV12-3/TRBV12-4
d_gene: -
abundance: -

CDR3aa: CASSSDVTPTGELFF
CDR3nt: TGTGCCAGCAGCTCAGATGTTACCCCTACCGGGGAGCTGTTTTTT
j_gene: TRBJ2-2
v_gene: TRBV5-4
d_gene: -
abundance: -

CDR3aa: CASTQIPLGYNEQYF
CDR3nt: TGTGCCAGCACTCAAATCCCGTTGGGCTACAATGAGCAGTACTTC
j_gene: TRBJ2-5
v_gene: TRBV12-3/TRBV12-4
d_gene: -
abundance: -

CDR3aa: CASSSTGGTYNEQYF
CDR3nt: TGTGCCAGCAGCTCGACAGGGGGCACCTACAATGAGCAGTACTTC
j_gene: TRBJ2-7
v_gene: TRBV6-6
d_gene: TRBD1
abundance: -

CDR3aa: CSARDWRGGQGNEKLFF
CDR3nt: TGCAGTGCTAGAGATTGGAGGGGGGGGCAAGGTAATGAAAAACTGTTTTTT
j_gene: TRBJ1-4
v_gene: TRBV20-1
d_gene: -
abundance: -

CDR3aa: CASSAGQGETYEQYF
CDR3nt: TGTGCCAGCAGTGCCGGACAGGGAGAAACCTACGAGCAGTACTTC
j_gene: TRBJ2-7
v_gene: TRBV2
d_gene: TRBD1
abundance: few

CDR3aa: CASSPTAGDKSPLHF
CDR3nt: TGTGCCAGCAGCCCCACGGCAGGGGACAAATCACCCCTCCACTTT
j_gene: TRBJ1-6
v_gene: TRBV7-2
d_gene: -
abundance: -

CDR3aa: CASSKQGDYGYTF
CDR3nt: TGTGCCAGCAGCAAACAGGGGGACTATGGCTACACCTTC
j_gene: TRBJ1-2
v_gene: TRBV6-6
d_gene: TRBD1
abundance: -

CDR3aa: CASTGLAKNIQYF
CDR3nt: TGTGCCAGTACGGGCCTAGCCAAAAACATTCAGTACTTC
j_gene: TRBJ2-4
v_gene: TRBV19
d_gene: -
abundance: -

CDR3aa: CAWSVRKSSYNEQFF
CDR3nt: TGTGCCTGGAGTGTACGGAAGAGCTCCTACAATGAGCAGTTCTTC
j_gene: TRBJ2-1
v_gene: TRBV30
d_gene: -
abundance: once

CDR3aa: CASSLHRDRGRSTEAFF
CDR3nt: TGTGCCAGCAGTCTTCACCGGGACAGGGGGCGGAGCACTGAAGCTTTCTTT
j_gene: TRBJ1-1
v_gene: TRBV6-2/TRBV6-3
d_gene: TRBD1
abundance: -

CDR3aa: CASSPIDRDGSPLHF
CDR3nt: TGTGCCAGCAGCCCCATTGACAGGGACGGTTCACCCCTCCACTTT
j_gene: TRBJ1-6
v_gene: TRBV28
d_gene: TRBD1
abundance: -

CDR3aa: CASSLERETGDGELFF
CDR3nt: TGTGCCAGCAGCTTAGAAAGAGAGACAGGGGACGGGGAGCTGTTTTTT
j_gene: TRBJ2-2
v_gene: TRBV7-6
d_gene: TRBD1
abundance: -

CDR3aa: CASSVSGGSYEQYF
CDR3nt: TGTGCCAGCAGTGTTAGCGGGGGGTCCTACGAGCAGTACTTC
j_gene: TRBJ2-7
v_gene: TRBV6-6
d_gene: TRBD2
abundance: -

CDR3aa: CSARDGGVRQDEQYF
CDR3nt: TGCAGTGCTAGAGATGGGGGAGTTAGGCAGGACGAGCAGTACTTC
j_gene: TRBJ2-7
v_gene: TRBV20-1
d_gene: -
abundance: -

CDR3aa: CASSVGLAGGYAYNEQFF
CDR3nt: TGTGCCAGCAGCGTCGGACTAGCGGGGGGGTACGCCTACAATGAGCAGTTCTTC
j_gene: TRBJ2-1
v_gene: TRBV11-2
d_gene: TRBD2
abundance: -

CDR3aa: CASSFTGSAHTEAFF
CDR3nt: TGTGCCAGCAGCTTCACCGGGTCGGCGCACACTGAAGCTTTCTTT
j_gene: TRBJ1-1
v_gene: TRBV13
d_gene: -
abundance: -

CDR3aa: CASSPDRARDTQYF
CDR3nt: TGCGCCAGCAGCCCCGACAGGGCCAGAGATACGCAGTATTTT
j_gene: TRBJ2-3
v_gene: TRBV5-1
d_gene: TRBD1
abundance: many